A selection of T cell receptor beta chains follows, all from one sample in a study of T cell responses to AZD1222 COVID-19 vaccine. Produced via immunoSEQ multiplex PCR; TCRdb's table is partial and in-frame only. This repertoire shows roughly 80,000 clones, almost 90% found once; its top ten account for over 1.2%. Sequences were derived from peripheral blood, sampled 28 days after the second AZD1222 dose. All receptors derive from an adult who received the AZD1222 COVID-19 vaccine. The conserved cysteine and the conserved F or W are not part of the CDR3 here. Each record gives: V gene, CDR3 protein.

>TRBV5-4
ASSPSPTRLDGETQY
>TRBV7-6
ASSSGTGPTYEQY
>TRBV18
ASSLEVDYGYT
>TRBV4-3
ASSQEWFQGSYNEQF
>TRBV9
ARSQTSGGAGETQY
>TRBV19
ASSILTGTVHNQPQH
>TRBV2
ASRRQGGNQPQH
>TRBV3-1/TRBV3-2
ASSRGYEQY
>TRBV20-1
SASRGPNTNTEAF
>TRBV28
ASSSGTVNQPQH
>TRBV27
ASSLFGATNEKLF
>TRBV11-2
ASSRIMGTRGSYEQY
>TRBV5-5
ASSLVAGGTTDTQY
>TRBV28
ASGGPGPGGAF
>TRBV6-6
ASREGFGGQKTQY
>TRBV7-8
ASSPKAAGGETQY
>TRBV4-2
ASSQDTGTEAF
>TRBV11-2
ASRPPWGRGRETQY
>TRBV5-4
ASSLGGTLSGNTIY
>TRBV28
ASSFRVTFSNQPQH
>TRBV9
ASSVGGLSYNEQF
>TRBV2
ASSPDRAGANVLT
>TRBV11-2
ASSLVITASGGQQTQY
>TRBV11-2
ASSLGTDYNEQF
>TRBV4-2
AGYYRGVYQPQH
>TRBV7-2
ASSLALYGYT
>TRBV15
ATSRGGGHNQPQH
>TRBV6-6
ASSSNLITQY
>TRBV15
ATSKGNGNTIY
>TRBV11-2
ASSPGGGNSPLH
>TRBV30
AGRGQINEQF
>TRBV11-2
ASSSLQGQGVTGELF